This T cell receptor (beta chain) derives from a study of cytomegalovirus exposure and HLA in healthy donors. Turning to this clone: Its antigen is still unknown. In the same sample, other DNA sequences code for this CDR3.

Regarding the study as a whole: When a later analysis was performed, an Asian-associated ancestry cluster reportedly had fewer N-insertions than the roughly 730-donor mean. Specificity for CMV antigens was confirmed in vitro for a few of the CMV-associated chains.

Trimming stripped 4 bases from V and 7 bases from J, with 12 bases between. Germline CDR1 SGHDT, CDR2 YYEEEE. The CDR3 runs 13 residues. 60 Vbeta and 13 Jbeta primers were used in PCR. The repertoire was sequenced with immunoSEQ multiplex PCR; TCRdb's copy has only in-frame clones and lacks some. The sample includes approximately 210,000 clones, roughly 77% of them seen just once. The sequence was collected from a woman between 50 and 59 years old in good health and CMV-seronegative. The specimen sequenced was PBMCs. V usage is TRBV5-6 and J usage is TRBJ2-1; TRBD1 is a possible D gene (7 bases). The CDR3 region has the DNA TGTGCCAGCAGCCCGACAGGGAGGAATGAGCAGTTCTTC. Its protein product is CASSPTGRNEQFF.